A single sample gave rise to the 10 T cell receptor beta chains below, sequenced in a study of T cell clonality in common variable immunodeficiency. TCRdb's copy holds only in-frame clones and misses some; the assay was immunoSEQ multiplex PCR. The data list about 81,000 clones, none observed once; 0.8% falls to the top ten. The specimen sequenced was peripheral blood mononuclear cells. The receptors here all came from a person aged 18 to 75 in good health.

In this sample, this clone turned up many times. The CDR3 loop is CASSQRGAITQYF. The CDR3 bases that were read are TGTGCCAGCAGCCAACGGGGGGCCATTACG. This chain joins TRBV14 and TRBJ2-3; the D gene is possibly TRBD2 (7 bases). The read falls 3 residues short of the CDR3 end, and the missing part is taken from the germline J gene. The CDR3 length is 13 residues. Trimming cost V 2 bases and J 8 bases, with 11 bases left between them. The germline gives CDR1 SGHDN, CDR2 FVKESK.

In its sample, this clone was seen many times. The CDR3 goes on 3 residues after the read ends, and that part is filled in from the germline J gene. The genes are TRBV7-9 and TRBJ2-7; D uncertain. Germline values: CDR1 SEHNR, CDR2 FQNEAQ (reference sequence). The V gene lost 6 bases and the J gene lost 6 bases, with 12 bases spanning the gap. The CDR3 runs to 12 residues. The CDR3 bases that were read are TGTGCCAGCAGGCCCGCTAGTTCCGAG. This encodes CASRPASSE. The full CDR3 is CASRPASSEQYF.

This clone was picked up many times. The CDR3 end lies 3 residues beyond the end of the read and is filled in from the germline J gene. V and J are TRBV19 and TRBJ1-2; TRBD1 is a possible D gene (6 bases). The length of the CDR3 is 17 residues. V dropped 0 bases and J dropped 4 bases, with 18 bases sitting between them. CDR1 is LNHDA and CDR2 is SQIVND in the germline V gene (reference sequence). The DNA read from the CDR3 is TGTGCCAGTAGTATAGAGCGCTTTGCACAGGGAAGCTATGGC. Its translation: CASSIERFAQGSYG. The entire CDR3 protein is CASSIERFAQGSYGYTF. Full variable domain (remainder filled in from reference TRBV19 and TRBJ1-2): DGGITQSPKYLFRKEGQNVTLSCEQNLNHDAMYWYRQDPGQGLRLIYYSQIVNDFQKGDIAEGYSVSREKKESFPLTVTSAQKNPTAFYLCASSIERFAQGSYGYTFGSGTRLTVV.

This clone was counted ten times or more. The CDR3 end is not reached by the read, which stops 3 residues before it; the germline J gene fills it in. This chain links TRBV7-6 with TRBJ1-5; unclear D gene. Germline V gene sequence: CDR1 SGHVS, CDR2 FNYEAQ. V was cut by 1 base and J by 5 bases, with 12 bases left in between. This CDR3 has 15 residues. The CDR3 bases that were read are TGTGCCAGCAGCTTAGGAGGTTTACCTCATCAGCCC. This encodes CASSLGGLPHQP. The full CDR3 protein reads CASSLGGLPHQPQHF.

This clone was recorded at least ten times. CDR3 DNA, as far as it was read: TGTGCCAGCAGTGAAGGGCCAGCTGTAGGGCAGCCC. Protein sequence: CASSEGPAVGQP. In full, the CDR3 reads CASSEGPAVGQPQHF. The rearrangement uses TRBV6-1 and TRBJ1-5; no firm D call. The CDR3 end falls 3 residues outside the read, so it is completed with the germline J gene. CDR1 is MNHNS, CDR2 SASEGT, per germline. CDR3 length equals 15 residues. V was pared by 1 base and J by 7 bases, with 14 bases between.

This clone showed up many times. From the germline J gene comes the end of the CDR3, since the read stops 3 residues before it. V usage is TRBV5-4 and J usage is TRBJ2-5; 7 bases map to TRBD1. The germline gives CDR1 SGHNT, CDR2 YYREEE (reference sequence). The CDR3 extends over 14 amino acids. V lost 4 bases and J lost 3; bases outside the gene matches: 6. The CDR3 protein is CASSVPTGEETQYF. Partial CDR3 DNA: TGTGCCAGCAGCGTACCTACAGGGGAAGAGACC.

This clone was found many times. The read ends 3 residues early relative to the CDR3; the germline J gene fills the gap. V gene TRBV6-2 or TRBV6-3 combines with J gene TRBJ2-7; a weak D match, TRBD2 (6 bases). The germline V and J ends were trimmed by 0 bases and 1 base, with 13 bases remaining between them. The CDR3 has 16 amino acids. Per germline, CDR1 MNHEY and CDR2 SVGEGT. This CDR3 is CASSYSASEVSYEQYF. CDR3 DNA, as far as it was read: TGTGCCAGCAGTTACTCGGCTAGCGAAGTATCCTACGAG.

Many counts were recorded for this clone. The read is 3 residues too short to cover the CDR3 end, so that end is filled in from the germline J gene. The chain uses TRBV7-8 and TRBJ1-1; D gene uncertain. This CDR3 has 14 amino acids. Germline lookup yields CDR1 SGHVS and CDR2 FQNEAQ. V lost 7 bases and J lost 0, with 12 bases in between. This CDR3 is CASTEQSLNTEAFF. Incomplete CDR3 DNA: TGTGCCAGCACCGAACAGAGCCTGAACACTGAA.

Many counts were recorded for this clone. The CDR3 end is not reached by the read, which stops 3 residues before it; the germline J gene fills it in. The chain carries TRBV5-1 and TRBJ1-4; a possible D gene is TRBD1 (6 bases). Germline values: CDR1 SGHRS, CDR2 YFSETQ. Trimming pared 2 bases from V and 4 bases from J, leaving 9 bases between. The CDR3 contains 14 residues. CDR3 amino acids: CASSFTGNNEKLFF. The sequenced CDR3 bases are TGCGCCAGCAGCTTTACAGGGAATAATGAAAAA.

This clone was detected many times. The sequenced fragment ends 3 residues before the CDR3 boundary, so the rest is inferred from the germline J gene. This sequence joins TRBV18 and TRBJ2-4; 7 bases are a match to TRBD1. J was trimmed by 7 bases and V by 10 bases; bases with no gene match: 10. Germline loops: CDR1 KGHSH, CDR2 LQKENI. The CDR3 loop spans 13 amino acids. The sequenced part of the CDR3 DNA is TGTGCCACCTCCCCCGAGGGGGCCAACATT. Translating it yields CATSPEGANI. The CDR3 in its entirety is CATSPEGANIQYF. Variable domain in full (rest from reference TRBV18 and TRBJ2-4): NAGVMQNPRHLVRRRGQEARLRCSPMKGHSHVYWYRQLPEEGLKFMVYLQKENIIDESGMPKERFSAEFPKEGPSILRIQQVVRGDSAAYFCATSPEGANIQYFGAGTRLSVL.